This is a list of T cell receptor beta chains from one sample in a study of T cells in Graves' hyperthyroidism and ophthalmopathy. In TCRdb, the multiplex PCR reads were re-called with MiXCR into one record per CDR3 protein. The sample shows hundreds of thousands of distinct CDR3 sequences, 15% to 20% of them seen only once. Input material: blood. These receptors were obtained from a woman in her thirties or forties with Graves' ophthalmopathy. The CDR3 runs from the conserved cysteine through the conserved F or W. The D gene is left open where the match is weak. Clone sizes are given selectively: once, few, many, or a class where the clone is expanded.

D,J,V,size,CDR3,DNA
TRBD1,TRBJ2-7,TRBV11-2,many,CASSPSSRGTGAYEQYF,TGTGCCAGCAGCCCCTCTTCGCGAGGGACAGGGGCCTACGAGCAGTACTTC
TRBD2,TRBJ2-1,TRBV11-1,few,CASSPFSGGKNEQFF,TGTGCCAGCAGCCCTTTTAGCGGGGGGAAGAATGAGCAGTTCTTC
.,TRBJ2-3,TRBV5-5,few,CASSPGSGLTDTQYF,TGTGCCAGCAGCCCGGGGTCAGGGTTAACAGATACGCAGTATTTT
TRBD2,TRBJ2-7,TRBV20-1,few,CSARAAGLAFSYEQYF,TGCAGTGCTAGAGCAGCGGGACTAGCGTTCTCCTACGAGCAGTACTTC
.,TRBJ1-2,TRBV7-8,many,CASSARDTTNYGYTF,TGTGCCAGCAGCGCGAGAGACACTACTAACTATGGCTACACCTTC
TRBD2,TRBJ2-3,TRBV30,many,CAWSVLAGGTDTQYF,TGTGCCTGGAGTGTACTCGCGGGGGGCACAGATACGCAGTATTTT
.,TRBJ2-5,TRBV5-1,few,CASSLVGMQETQYF,TGCGCCAGCAGCTTGGTCGGGATGCAAGAGACCCAGTACTTC
TRBD1,TRBJ2-5,TRBV6-2/TRBV6-3,many,CASSYVAGGYQETQYF,TGTGCCAGCAGTTACGTGGCAGGGGGATACCAAGAGACCCAGTACTTC
.,TRBJ2-1,TRBV24-1,few,CATSDLSGKYNKQFF,TGTGCCACCAGTGATTTGTCCGGGAAGTACAATAAGCAGTTCTTC
.,TRBJ2-3,TRBV7-3,few,CASSLRGGAGTDTQYF,TGTGCCAGCAGCTTAAGGGGGGGGGCGGGCACAGATACGCAGTATTTT
.,TRBJ2-7,TRBV13,few,CASSLGGSGVEQYF,TGTGCCAGCAGCTTAGGGGGTTCAGGGGTCGAGCAGTACTTC
.,TRBJ2-2,TRBV19,.,CASSPSDGNTGELFF,TGTGCCAGTAGTCCGTCGGACGGAAACACCGGGGAGCTGTTTTTT
.,TRBJ1-2,TRBV6-2/TRBV6-3,.,CASRADYHGYTF,TGTGCCAGCAGAGCGGATTACCATGGCTACACCTTC
.,TRBJ2-1,TRBV3-1,many,CASSQDQAPYNEQFF,TGTGCCAGCAGCCAAGATCAGGCTCCTTACAATGAGCAGTTCTTC
TRBD2,TRBJ2-2,TRBV7-6,many,CASSLTSGVSGELFF,TGTGCCAGCAGCTTAACTAGCGGGGTGTCCGGGGAGCTGTTTTTT
.,TRBJ1-2,TRBV2,.,CASRAGPANYGYTF,TGTGCCAGCAGAGCGGGCCCAGCTAACTATGGCTACACCTTC
TRBD2,TRBJ2-1,TRBV6-2/TRBV6-3,few,CASTRGGGRYNEQFF,TGTGCCAGCACGAGGGGCGGGGGGAGATACAATGAGCAGTTCTTC
.,TRBJ2-3,TRBV2,few,CARRDQGTDTQYF,TGTGCCCGCCGGGACCAGGGGACAGATACGCAGTATTTT
.,TRBJ1-6,TRBV14,.,CASSQQGGYRSPLHF,TGTGCCAGCAGCCAACAAGGAGGGTATCGATCACCCCTCCACTTT
TRBD1,TRBJ2-6,TRBV6-1,.,CASSGDRGSGANVLTF,TGTGCCAGCAGTGGGGACAGGGGCTCTGGGGCCAACGTCCTGACTTTC
TRBD1,TRBJ1-3,TRBV7-9,few,CATSGGDSLSGNTIYF,TGTGCCACATCCGGCGGGGACAGCCTCTCTGGAAACACCATATATTTT
.,TRBJ2-1,TRBV24-1,few,CATSAGYYNEQFF,TGTGCCACCAGTGCCGGCTACTACAATGAGCAGTTCTTC
.,TRBJ1-2,TRBV6-1,.,CASREGQNYGYTF,TGTGCCAGCAGGGAGGGACAAAACTATGGCTACACCTTC
TRBD2,TRBJ2-5,TRBV6-2/TRBV6-3,many,CASSYNAGGQETQYF,TGTGCCAGCAGTTACAACGCGGGGGGCCAAGAGACCCAGTACTTC
.,TRBJ1-4,TRBV7-8,.,CASSLGGVSSIGEKLFF,TGTGCCAGCAGCTTAGGAGGTGTGAGTTCTATAGGTGAAAAACTGTTTTTT
TRBD1,TRBJ2-7,TRBV28,.,CASSQRTGGGYEQYF,TGTGCCAGCAGTCAAAGAACAGGGGGCGGCTACGAGCAGTACTTC
.,TRBJ2-5,TRBV2,many,CASASLTGETQYF,TGTGCCAGCGCGTCGTTAACGGGGGAGACCCAGTACTTC
.,TRBJ1-1,TRBV18,.,CASSPTNRGNTEAFF,TGTGCCAGCTCACCCACGAATCGGGGGAACACTGAAGCTTTCTTT
TRBD2,TRBJ2-7,TRBV6-5,.,CASSYKSGSDEQYF,TGTGCCAGCAGTTACAAAAGCGGGAGTGACGAGCAGTACTTC
TRBD1,TRBJ2-2,TRBV7-3,few,CASRRQGATGELFF,TGTGCCAGCAGGCGACAGGGGGCGACCGGGGAGCTGTTTTTT
.,TRBJ2-1,TRBV9,few,CASTPGQAGLGEQFF,TGTGCCAGCACCCCCGGGCAGGCCGGGTTAGGTGAGCAGTTCTTC
.,TRBJ2-7,TRBV6-6,many,CASSYWGGGTYEQYF,TGTGCCAGCAGTTACTGGGGCGGCGGAACTTACGAGCAGTACTTC
.,TRBJ2-3,TRBV3-1,many,CASSQDSSGTQYF,TGTGCCAGCAGCCAAGATTCCTCGGGTACGCAGTATTTT
.,TRBJ2-2,TRBV9,.,CASSAEGLNTGELFF,TGTGCCAGCAGCGCTGAGGGACTGAACACCGGGGAGCTGTTTTTT
.,TRBJ2-5,TRBV5-5,many,CASSLEPASQETQYF,TGTGCCAGCAGCTTGGAGCCGGCGTCCCAGGAGACCCAGTACTTC
.,TRBJ2-2,TRBV20-1,many,CSAKGGAESGELFF,TGCAGTGCCAAGGGGGGGGCTGAATCCGGGGAGCTGTTTTTT
.,TRBJ1-2,TRBV2,many,CASSADNYGYTF,TGTGCCAGCAGTGCAGATAACTATGGCTACACCTTC
.,TRBJ2-6,TRBV20-1,few,CSARVAGAHEPLSGANVLTF,TGCAGTGCTAGAGTCGCCGGTGCCCACGAGCCCCTCTCTGGGGCCAACGTCCTGACTTTC
.,TRBJ1-5,TRBV28,few,CASSRAHNRNQPQHF,TGTGCCAGCAGTCGAGCCCATAATCGCAATCAGCCCCAGCATTTT
.,TRBJ2-7,TRBV7-9,many,CASSLADEQYF,TGTGCCAGCAGCCTAGCCGACGAGCAGTACTTC
TRBD1,TRBJ2-2,TRBV3-1,many,CASSELDRGYLTGELFF,TGTGCCAGCAGCGAACTTGACAGGGGTTACCTTACCGGGGAGCTGTTTTTT
.,TRBJ1-2,TRBV5-6,.,CASSSEGHGYTF,TGTGCCAGCAGCTCGGAGGGGCACGGCTACACCTTC
.,TRBJ2-7,TRBV4-2,.,CASSQIGRGYEQYF,TGTGCCAGCAGCCAAATCGGGAGAGGCTACGAGCAGTACTTC
TRBD2,TRBJ2-1,TRBV5-1,.,CASSLIPSGTSGYNEQFF,TGCGCCAGCAGCTTGATTCCTTCAGGCACTAGCGGTTACAATGAGCAGTTCTTC
.,TRBJ1-1,TRBV28,many,CASSLLGRAEAFF,TGTGCCAGCAGTTTATTAGGGAGGGCTGAAGCTTTCTTT
.,TRBJ2-1,TRBV6-1,few,CASRLLETRSRNEQFF,TGTGCCAGCAGATTGTTGGAAACCAGGTCCCGCAATGAGCAGTTCTTC
TRBD1,TRBJ2-5,TRBV10-3,.,CAIREDFGTGGEYF,TGTGCCATCAGAGAAGACTTCGGGACAGGGGGCGAGTACTTC
TRBD2,TRBJ2-7,TRBV2,.,CASSVLAGNTYEQYF,TGTGCCAGCAGTGTACTAGCGGGTAATACCTACGAGCAGTACTTC
TRBD1,TRBJ1-1,TRBV6-2/TRBV6-3,.,CASTKDRGLNTEAFF,TGTGCCAGCACCAAAGACAGGGGGCTGAACACTGAAGCTTTCTTT
.,TRBJ2-1,TRBV9,few,CASSVGRSSYNEQFF,TGTGCCAGCAGCGTAGGCAGGAGCTCCTACAATGAGCAGTTCTTC
TRBD2,TRBJ2-7,TRBV20-1,once,CSAILGTSGSSYEQYF,TGCAGTGCTATTCTGGGGACTAGCGGGAGTTCGTACGAGCAGTACTTC
.,TRBJ2-5,TRBV18,many,CASSPPDGGETQYF,TGTGCCAGCTCACCACCGGATGGGGGAGAGACCCAGTACTTC
TRBD2,TRBJ2-5,TRBV28,once,CASSLFGRETQYF,TGTGCCAGCAGTTTATTCGGGAGGGAGACCCAGTACTTC